The rows below give T cell receptor beta chains drawn from one sample of a study of early stage breast cancer tumors. The data were produced by immunoSEQ multiplex PCR, yet TCRdb's version contains in-frame clones alone and is incomplete. The repertoire holds around 30,000 clones, with 65% to 75% as singletons. The sequencing input was blood. The source is a person between 50 and 60 years old with breast cancer. Each CDR3 is given with its conserved first and last residue. Fields, in order: clone size, D gene, V gene, J gene, CDR3 DNA, CDR3 protein. The D gene is left open where the match is weak. Clone size is stated in some rows and not others, as once, few, many or a class when expanded.

>few|TRBD2|TRBV7-3|TRBJ2-3
TGTGCCAGCAGCTTCCAAGGACTAGCGGGAGGAACAGATACGCAGTATTTT
CASSFQGLAGGTDTQYF
>NA|NA|TRBV6-5|TRBJ1-1
TGTGCCAGCAGTTACTCGCTGGGTTCCCGGGGCACTGAAGCTTTCTTT
CASSYSLGSRGTEAFF
>NA|NA|TRBV20-1|TRBJ2-2
TGCAGCGTACAAAGTCCCGGGGAGCTGTTTTTT
CSVQSPGELFF
>NA|TRBD2|TRBV4-3|TRBJ2-3
TGCGCCAGCAGCCAAGCAAGCAGCACTAGCGGGGCCACAGATACGCAGTATTTT
CASSQASSTSGATDTQYF
>NA|TRBD2|TRBV5-1|TRBJ2-7
TGCGCCAGCAGGTTCCTAGCGGGATCCTACGAGCAGTACTTC
CASRFLAGSYEQYF
>NA|NA|TRBV9|TRBJ2-1
TGTGCCAGCAGCGGCGGACTACTGAATGAGCAGTTCTTC
CASSGGLLNEQFF
>NA|NA|TRBV10-1|TRBJ1-5
TGCGCCAGCAGTGGAGACGGGACCCACCGTCAGCCCCAGCATTTT
CASSGDGTHRQPQHF
>NA|NA|TRBV7-7|TRBJ2-5
TGTGCTAGCAGCTTAAAGTCAGGGGCTAATAGGGCCCAGTACTTC
CASSLKSGANRAQYF
>NA|TRBD1|TRBV6-5|TRBJ1-1
TGTGCCAGCAGTCCGCAGACAGGGTGGAGGACTGAAGCTTTCTTT
CASSPQTGWRTEAFF
>NA|TRBD2|TRBV25-1|TRBJ2-1
TGTGCCAGCAGTGAACTAAGCGGGGGGTCCTACAATGAGCAGTTCTTC
CASSELSGGSYNEQFF
>NA|NA|TRBV7-2|TRBJ1-3
TGTGCCAGCAGCCTGACAGAATTTGGAAACACCATATATTTT
CASSLTEFGNTIYF
>once|NA|TRBV4-2|TRBJ1-1
TGTGCCAGCAGTCTACGATCACGGACCAACACTGAAGCTTTCTTT
CASSLRSRTNTEAFF
>NA|NA|TRBV5-4|TRBJ2-7
TGTGCCAGCAGCTTGGGGGGGTGGCTAGGAATCTACGAGCAGTACTTC
CASSLGGWLGIYEQYF
>few|NA|TRBV4-2|TRBJ2-7
TGTGCCAGCAGCTCCGGGGGCAACCTATACGAGCAGTACTTC
CASSSGGNLYEQYF
>once|TRBD1|TRBV7-8|TRBJ2-1
TGTGCCAGCAGCTCAAAGGGGACAGGGAATAATGAGCAGTTCTTC
CASSSKGTGNNEQFF
>few|TRBD1|TRBV19|TRBJ2-3
TGTGCCAGTACCCAACAGGGGGCGACAGATACGCAGTATTTT
CASTQQGATDTQYF
>NA|NA|TRBV27|TRBJ1-1
TGTGCCAGCAGCCAGGGACAAATGAACACTGAAGCTTTCTTT
CASSQGQMNTEAFF
>NA|NA|TRBV5-1|TRBJ2-7
TGCGCCAGCAGCGGAACATGGGGACCGAGAGACGAGCAGTACTTC
CASSGTWGPRDEQYF
>NA|NA|TRBV7-8|TRBJ2-2
TGTGCCAGCAGCGCGACAGAAACCGGGGAGCTGTTTTTT
CASSATETGELFF
>few|NA|TRBV14|TRBJ2-4
TGTGCCAGCAGTCCGGGGTCAGGGAGGTACATTCAGTACTTC
CASSPGSGRYIQYF
>NA|NA|TRBV5-6|TRBJ2-6
TGTGCCAGCAGCTTGGTAGTGATCTCTGGGGCCAACGTCCTGACTTTC
CASSLVVISGANVLTF
>NA|TRBD2|TRBV25-1|TRBJ2-2
TGTGCCAGCAGTGTTTTTTCCAGGACTAGAGGCCACACCGGGGAGCTGTTTTTT
CASSVFSRTRGHTGELFF
>NA|NA|TRBV15|TRBJ1-2
TGTGCCACCAGCAGAGATAGGGCAGGGAGCGACTATGGCTACACCTTC
CATSRDRAGSDYGYTF
>NA|NA|TRBV11-1|TRBJ2-3
TGTGCCAGCAGCCGGGGCTTGGGCACAGATACGCAGTATTTT
CASSRGLGTDTQYF
>NA|TRBD2|TRBV7-9|TRBJ2-3
TGTGCCAGCAGCTTAACGGGAGGCCCAGGAGATACGCAGTATTTT
CASSLTGGPGDTQYF
>few|TRBD1|TRBV18|TRBJ2-7
TGTGCCAGCTCACTAACACAGGGGGCCTACGAGCAGTACTTC
CASSLTQGAYEQYF
>NA|NA|TRBV18|TRBJ1-1
TGTGCCAGCTCACCAGGGGTTTTGAACACTGAAGCTTTCTTT
CASSPGVLNTEAFF
>NA|TRBD1|TRBV29-1|TRBJ2-7
TGCAGCGTTGAAGCGCAACAGGGGGACGAGCAGTACTTC
CSVEAQQGDEQYF
>NA|NA|TRBV6-1|TRBJ2-7
TGTGCCAGTTGTTTACCAGGGATCTCCTACGAGCAGTACTTC
CASCLPGISYEQYF
>NA|NA|TRBV11-2|TRBJ2-5
TGTGCCAGCAGCCCTGGCATCTCCCCCCAAGAGACCCAGTACTTC
CASSPGISPQETQYF
>NA|TRBD1|TRBV25-1|TRBJ2-5
TGTGCCAGCAGTAGGGACAGAACCCCGGAGGAGACCCAGTACTTC
CASSRDRTPEETQYF
>NA|NA|TRBV5-6|TRBJ1-5
TGTGCCAGCAGCTTAGGTGGCAGGAGGGGTCAGCCCCAGCATTTT
CASSLGGRRGQPQHF
>once|NA|TRBV7-8|TRBJ2-7
TGTGCCAGTACCGGGGACACCAACTACGAGCAGTACTTC
CASTGDTNYEQYF
>NA|TRBD2|TRBV5-1|TRBJ2-1
TGCGCCAGCAGCTTAGCGGGAGATCGCTACAATGAGCAGTTCTTC
CASSLAGDRYNEQFF
>NA|NA|TRBV2|TRBJ1-3
TGTGCCAGCAACCTACAGGGAGCTGGAAACACCATATATTTT
CASNLQGAGNTIYF
>NA|NA|TRBV4-1|TRBJ1-4
TGCGCCAGCAGCCTCCGTGTGGGGACGAGGAATTGGGAAAAACTGTTTTTT
CASSLRVGTRNWEKLFF
>NA|NA|TRBV6-5|TRBJ1-5
TGTGCCAGCAGCGAGACAGTTAGCAATCAGCCCCAGCATTTT
CASSETVSNQPQHF
>NA|NA|TRBV7-9|TRBJ2-3
TGTGCCAGCAGCAAACGGACGGCAGGAGTTCTCAGCACAGATACGCAGTATTTT
CASSKRTAGVLSTDTQYF
>NA|TRBD2|TRBV6-5|TRBJ2-7
TGTGCCAGCAGTGGACTAGCGGGATCCCTATACGAGCAGTACTTC
CASSGLAGSLYEQYF
>NA|NA|TRBV12-5|TRBJ2-5
TGTGCTAGTGGTTTGGTAAATCGGCTAGTCCAAGAGACCCAGTACTTC
CASGLVNRLVQETQYF